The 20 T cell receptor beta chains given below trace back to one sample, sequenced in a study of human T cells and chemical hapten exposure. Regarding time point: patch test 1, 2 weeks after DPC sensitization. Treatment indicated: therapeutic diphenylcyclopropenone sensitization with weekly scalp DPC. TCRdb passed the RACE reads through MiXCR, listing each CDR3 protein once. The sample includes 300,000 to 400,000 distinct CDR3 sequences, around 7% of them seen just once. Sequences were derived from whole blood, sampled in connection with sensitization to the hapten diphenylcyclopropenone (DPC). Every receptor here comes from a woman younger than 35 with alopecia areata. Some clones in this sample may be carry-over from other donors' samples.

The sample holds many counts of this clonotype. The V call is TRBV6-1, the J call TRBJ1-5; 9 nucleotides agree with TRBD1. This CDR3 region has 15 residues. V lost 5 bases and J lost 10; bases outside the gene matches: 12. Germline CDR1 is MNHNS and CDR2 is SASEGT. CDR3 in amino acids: CASSLQQGAGGPQHF. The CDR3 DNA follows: TGTGCCAGCAGTCTACAACAGGGGGCGGGTGGACCCCAGCATTTT.

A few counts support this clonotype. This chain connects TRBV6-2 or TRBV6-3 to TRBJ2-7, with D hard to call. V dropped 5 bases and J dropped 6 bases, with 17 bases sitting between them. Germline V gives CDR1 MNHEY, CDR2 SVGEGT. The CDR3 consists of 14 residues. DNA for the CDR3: TGTGCCAGCAGTCCTGACACAATTATACGCGAGCAGTACTTC. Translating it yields CASSPDTIIREQYF.

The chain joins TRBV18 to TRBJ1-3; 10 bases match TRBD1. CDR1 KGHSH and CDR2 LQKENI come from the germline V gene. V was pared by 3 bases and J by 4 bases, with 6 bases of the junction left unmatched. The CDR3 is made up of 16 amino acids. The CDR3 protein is CASSPLTGGGGNTIYF. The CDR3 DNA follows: TGTGCCAGCTCACCCCTGACAGGGGGCGGCGGAAACACCATATATTTT.

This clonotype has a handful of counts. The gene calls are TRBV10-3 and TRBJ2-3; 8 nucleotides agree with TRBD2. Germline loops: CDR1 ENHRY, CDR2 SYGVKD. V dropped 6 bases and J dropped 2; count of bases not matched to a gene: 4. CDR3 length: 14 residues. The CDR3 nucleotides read TGTGCCATCAGAAGCGGGGGCCTCACAGATACGCAGTATTTT. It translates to CAIRSGGLTDTQYF.

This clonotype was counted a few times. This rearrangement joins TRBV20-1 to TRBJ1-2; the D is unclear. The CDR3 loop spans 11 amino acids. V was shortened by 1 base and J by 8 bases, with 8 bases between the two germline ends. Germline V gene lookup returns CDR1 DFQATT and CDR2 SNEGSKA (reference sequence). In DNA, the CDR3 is TGCAGTGCTAGAGGCGGATGGGGCTACACCTTC. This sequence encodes CSARGGWGYTF.

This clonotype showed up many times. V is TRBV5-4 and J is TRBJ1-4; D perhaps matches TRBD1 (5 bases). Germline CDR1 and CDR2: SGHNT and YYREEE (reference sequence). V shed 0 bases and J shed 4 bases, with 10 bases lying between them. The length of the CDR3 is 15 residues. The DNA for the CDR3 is TGTGCCAGCAGCTTGGCGGCAGGGTTTAATGAAAAACTGTTTTTT. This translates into CASSLAAGFNEKLFF.

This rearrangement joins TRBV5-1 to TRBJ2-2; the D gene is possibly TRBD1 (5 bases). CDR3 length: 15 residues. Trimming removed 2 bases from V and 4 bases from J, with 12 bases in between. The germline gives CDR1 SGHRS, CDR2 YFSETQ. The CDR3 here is CASSFEGATTGELFF. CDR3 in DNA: TGCGCCAGCAGCTTTGAAGGGGCTACCACCGGGGAGCTGTTTTTT.

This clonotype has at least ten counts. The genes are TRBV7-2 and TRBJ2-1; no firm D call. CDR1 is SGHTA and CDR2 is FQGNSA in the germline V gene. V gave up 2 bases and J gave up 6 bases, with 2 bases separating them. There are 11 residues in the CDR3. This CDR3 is CASSLFNEQFF. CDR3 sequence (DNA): TGTGCCAGCAGCTTATTCAATGAGCAGTTCTTC.

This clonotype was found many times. The CDR3 region has the DNA TGTGCCAGCAGCTCCTTAGCCGATACGCAGTATTTT. Amino acids: CASSSLADTQYF. The chain employs TRBV13 and TRBJ2-3; D not resolved. The germline CDR1 and CDR2 sequences are PRHDT and FYEKMQ (reference sequence). The CDR3 runs to 12 residues. V lost 4 bases and J lost 6, with 8 bases in between.

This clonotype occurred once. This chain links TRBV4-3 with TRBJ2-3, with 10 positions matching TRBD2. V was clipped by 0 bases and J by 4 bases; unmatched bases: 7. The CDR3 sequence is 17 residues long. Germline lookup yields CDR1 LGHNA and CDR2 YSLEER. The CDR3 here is CASSQDSGGRQSDTQYF. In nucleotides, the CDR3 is TGCGCCAGCAGCCAAGATAGCGGGGGGCGTCAGTCAGATACGCAGTATTTT.

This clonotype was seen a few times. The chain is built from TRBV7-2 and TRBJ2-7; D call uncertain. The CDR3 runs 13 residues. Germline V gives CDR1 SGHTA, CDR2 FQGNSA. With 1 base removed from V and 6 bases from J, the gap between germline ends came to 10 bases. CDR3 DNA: TGTGCCAGCAGCTTAGGGATAGTTCGCGAGCAGTACTTC. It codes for CASSLGIVREQYF.

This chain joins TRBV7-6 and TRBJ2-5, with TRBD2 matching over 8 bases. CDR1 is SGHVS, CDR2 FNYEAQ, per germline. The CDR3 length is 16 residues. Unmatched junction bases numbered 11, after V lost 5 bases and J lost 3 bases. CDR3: CASSPRAGEIKETQYF. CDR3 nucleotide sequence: TGTGCCAGCAGCCCTAGAGCGGGGGAGATAAAAGAGACCCAGTACTTC.

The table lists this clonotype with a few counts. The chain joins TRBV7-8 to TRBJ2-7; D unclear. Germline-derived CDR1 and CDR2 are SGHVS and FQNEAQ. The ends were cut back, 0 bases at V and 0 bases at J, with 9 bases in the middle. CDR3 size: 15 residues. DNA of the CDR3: TGTGCCAGCAGCTTAGCGGGCCCTGGCTCCTACGAGCAGTACTTC. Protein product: CASSLAGPGSYEQYF. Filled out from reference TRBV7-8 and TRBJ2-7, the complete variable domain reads GAGVSQSPRYKVAKRGQDVALRCDPISGHVSLFWYQQALGQGPEFLTYFQNEAQLDKSGLPSDRFFAERPEGSVSTLKIQRTQQEDSAVYLCASSLAGPGSYEQYFGPGTRLTVT.

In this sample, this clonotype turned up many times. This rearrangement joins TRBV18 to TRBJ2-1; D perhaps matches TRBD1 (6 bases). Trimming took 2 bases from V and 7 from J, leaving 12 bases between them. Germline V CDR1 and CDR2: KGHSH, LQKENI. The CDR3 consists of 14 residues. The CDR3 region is CASSPETGPNEQFF. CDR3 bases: TGTGCCAGCTCACCAGAGACAGGACCTAATGAGCAGTTCTTC.

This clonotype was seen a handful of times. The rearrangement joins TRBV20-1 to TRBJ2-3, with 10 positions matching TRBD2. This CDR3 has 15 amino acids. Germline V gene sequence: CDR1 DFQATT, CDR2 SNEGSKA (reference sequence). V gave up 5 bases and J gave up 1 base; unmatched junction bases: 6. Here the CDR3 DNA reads TGCAGTGCTTATGGGACTAGCGATGGCACAGATACGCAGTATTTT. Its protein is CSAYGTSDGTDTQYF.

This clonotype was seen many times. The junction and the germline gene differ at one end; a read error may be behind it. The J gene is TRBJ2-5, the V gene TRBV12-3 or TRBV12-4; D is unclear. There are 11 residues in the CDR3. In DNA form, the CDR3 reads TGCGCCAGCAGCGCACAAGAGACCCAGTACTTC. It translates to CASSAQETQYF.

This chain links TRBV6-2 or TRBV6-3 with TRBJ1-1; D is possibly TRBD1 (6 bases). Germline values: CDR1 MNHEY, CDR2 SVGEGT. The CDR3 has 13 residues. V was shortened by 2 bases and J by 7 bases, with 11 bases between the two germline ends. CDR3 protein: CASSYQSGVEAFF. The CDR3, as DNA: TGTGCCAGCAGTTACCAATCAGGGGTTGAAGCTTTCTTT.

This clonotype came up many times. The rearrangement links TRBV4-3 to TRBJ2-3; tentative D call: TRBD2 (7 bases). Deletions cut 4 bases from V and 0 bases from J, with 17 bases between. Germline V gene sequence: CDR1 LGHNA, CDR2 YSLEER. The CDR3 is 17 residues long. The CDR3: CASSRGGGGTSTDTQYF. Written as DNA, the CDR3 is TGCGCCAGCAGCCGCGGAGGGGGGGGTACTAGCACAGATACGCAGTATTTT.

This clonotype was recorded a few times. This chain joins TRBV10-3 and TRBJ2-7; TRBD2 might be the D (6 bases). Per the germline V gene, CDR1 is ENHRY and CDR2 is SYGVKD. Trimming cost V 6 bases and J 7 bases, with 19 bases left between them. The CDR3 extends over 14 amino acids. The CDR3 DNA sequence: TGTGCCATCAGGGAAGGAGGAGGGAGTCGGGAGCAGTACTTC. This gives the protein CAIREGGGSREQYF.

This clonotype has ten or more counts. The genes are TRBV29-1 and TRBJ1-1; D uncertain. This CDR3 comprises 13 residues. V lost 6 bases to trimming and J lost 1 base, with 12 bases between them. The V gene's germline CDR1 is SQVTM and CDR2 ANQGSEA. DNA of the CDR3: TGCAGCGTCTGGTCGCTGGAGAACACTGAAGCTTTCTTT. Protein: CSVWSLENTEAFF.